The present T cell receptor (beta chain) was sequenced within a study of identical twins. Study-level results: Findings depended on cross-sectional statistics rather than tracking the same donors. Twins shared beta out-of-frame sequences in excess, but this excess was weaker. Monozygotic twin pairs showed more out-of-frame TCR alpha sharing than models estimated.

In this sample, this clonotype turned up a few times. Its antigen is still unknown. TCRdb re-called the 5' RACE reads with MiXCR, one entry per CDR3 protein. The data contain 410,000 or so distinct CDR3 sequences, approximately 18% of them singletons. Sequenced material: naive T cells sorted from blood. This TCR was sampled from a man aged 45-65 years in good health.

CDR3 protein: CASSQGVGNQPQHF. The CDR3 nucleotides read TGTGCCAGCAGCCAGGGGGTGGGCAATCAGCCCCAGCATTTT. The chain is built from TRBV28 and TRBJ1-5, with 7 bases lining up with TRBD1. The CDR3 covers 14 residues. The trim removed 6 bases at V and 2 bases at J, leaving 4 bases unmatched. Germline CDR1 is MDHEN and CDR2 is SYDVKM.